Listed here are 20 T cell receptor beta chains from one sample, sequenced in a study of T cell responses to AZD1222 COVID-19 vaccine. TCRdb keeps only in-frame clones here, not all; method: immunoSEQ multiplex PCR. The sample lists approximately 100,000 clones, roughly 91% occurring once. The specimen was peripheral blood, collected on day 0 of AZD1222 vaccination. The receptors originated from an adult in good health.

The chain links TRBV27 to TRBJ2-1; 12 positions match TRBD2. There are 16 residues in the CDR3. The ends lost 7 bases at V and 4 bases at J; junction bases unmatched: 8. CDR1 and CDR2 from the germline V gene are MNHEY and SMNVEV (reference sequence). CDR3 DNA sequence: TGTGCCAGCACTACCGGGACTAGCGGGTTTTACAATGAGCAGTTCTTC. This translates into CASTTGTSGFYNEQFF.

The chain joins TRBV7-2 to TRBJ1-5, with D possibly matching TRBD1 (6 bases). The CDR3 is 13 residues long. Trimming took off 2 bases at V and 6 bases at J, with 8 bases between the two ends. Germline V lookup: CDR1 SGHTA, CDR2 FQGNSA. CDR3 DNA: TGTGCCAGCAGCTTAACGGGGGCTCAGCCCCAGCATTTT. Amino acids: CASSLTGAQPQHF.

The genes are TRBV19 and TRBJ2-1, with unresolved D. The CDR3 totals 15 residues. V lost 9 bases and J 1 base, leaving 16 bases between the germline ends. Germline V gene sequence: CDR1 LNHDA, CDR2 SQIVND (reference sequence). The CDR3 region is CASRSTSSSYNEQFF. In nucleotides, the CDR3 is TGTGCCAGCCGGTCCACCTCCTCTTCCTACAATGAGCAGTTCTTC.

The CDR3 protein is CASSPMDRGAADTQYF. In DNA form, the CDR3 reads TGTGCCAGCTCACCAATGGACAGGGGGGCTGCAGATACGCAGTATTTT. This chain joins TRBV18 and TRBJ2-3; 10 nucleotides match TRBD1. The V gene's germline CDR1 is KGHSH and CDR2 LQKENI. This CDR3 is built from 16 residues. The J segment lost 4 bases and the V segment lost 2 bases, leaving 6 bases of the junction unmatched.

The rearrangement uses TRBV10-2 and TRBJ2-7; D is uncertain. Per germline, CDR1 WSHSY and CDR2 SAAADI. V lost 0 bases to trimming and J lost 7 bases, with 4 bases between them. The CDR3 has 11 amino acids. CDR3 sequence: CASSESKEQYF. CDR3 nucleotides: TGCGCCAGCAGTGAGTCGAAGGAGCAGTACTTC.

V is TRBV2 and J is TRBJ1-5, with a possible D match to TRBD1 (5 bases). Germline-derived CDR1 and CDR2 are SNHLY and FYNNEI. Trimming pared 8 bases from V and 4 bases from J, leaving 15 bases between. The length of the CDR3 is 14 residues. The DNA of the CDR3 is TGTGCCAGCGTCGCCCGGGGCCCGAATCAGCCCCAGCATTTT. Translation: CASVARGPNQPQHF.

The chain links TRBV6-4 to TRBJ2-2; 8 bases map to TRBD1. V shed 4 bases and J 6 bases; nucleotides not matched to a gene: 4. Germline V gene lookup returns CDR1 MRHNA and CDR2 SNTAGT. This CDR3 is built from 14 residues. The DNA for the CDR3 is TGTGCCAGCAGTGCGGACAGGGCGGCCGGGGAGCTGTTTTTT. Protein product: CASSADRAAGELFF.

The chain couples TRBV5-5 to TRBJ2-1; D possibly corresponds to TRBD2 (5 bases). Trimming shortened V by 1 base and J by 7 bases, and 12 bases separated the two germline ends. CDR1 and CDR2 from the germline V gene are SGHKS and YYEKEE (reference sequence). The CDR3 totals 14 residues. The DNA of the CDR3 is TGTGCCAGCAGCTTGTTTAATAGCGCTAATGAGCAGTTCTTC. It yields the protein CASSLFNSANEQFF.

The V and J genes are TRBV19 and TRBJ2-2; a weak D match, TRBD1 (5 bases). Per the germline V gene, CDR1 is LNHDA and CDR2 is SQIVND (reference sequence). The V end was cut by 1 base, the J end by 6 bases, with 15 bases between. The CDR3 sequence is 16 residues long. CDR3 bases: TGTGCCAGTAGTATAGTATTTGGTCTAGGGGCCGGGGAGCTGTTTTTT. As protein: CASSIVFGLGAGELFF. Full variable domain (rest looked up from reference TRBV19 and TRBJ2-2): DGGITQSPKYLFRKEGQNVTLSCEQNLNHDAMYWYRQDPGQGLRLIYYSQIVNDFQKGDIAEGYSVSREKKESFPLTVTSAQKNPTAFYLCASSIVFGLGAGELFFGEGSRLTVL.

V and J are TRBV5-1 and TRBJ2-7, with a tentative D call TRBD2 (5 bases). Germline V lookup: CDR1 SGHRS, CDR2 YFSETQ. The CDR3 contains 14 residues. V was cut by 5 bases and J by 3 bases, with 15 bases left in between. CDR3 region: CASRGLPGFYEQYF. The CDR3 DNA reads as TGCGCCAGCAGGGGTCTTCCGGGATTCTACGAGCAGTACTTC.

This chain links TRBV9 with TRBJ2-5; 15 bases match TRBD2. The CDR3 runs 15 residues. Germline V gene lookup returns CDR1 SGDLS and CDR2 YYNGEE. The V gene end was trimmed by 3 bases and the J gene end by 5 bases; junction bases not matched to a gene: 2. Here the CDR3 DNA reads TGTGCCAGCAGCGCCGGGACTAGCGGGGGGGAGACCCAGTACTTC. Encoded protein: CASSAGTSGGETQYF. The whole variable domain, remainder taken from reference TRBV9 and TRBJ2-5, is DSGVTQTPKHLITATGQRVTLRCSPRSGDLSVYWYQQSLDQGLQFLIQYYNGEERAKGNILERFSAQQFPDLHSELNLSSLELGDSALYFCASSAGTSGGETQYFGPGTRLLVL.

The J gene is TRBJ2-7, the V gene TRBV28; D call uncertain. Germline lookup yields CDR1 MDHEN and CDR2 SYDVKM. Trimming left V 9 bases short and J 2 bases short, with 14 bases between. The CDR3 consists of 13 residues. CDR3: CASGVDEPYEQYF. For the CDR3, the DNA is TGTGCCAGTGGGGTGGACGAGCCCTACGAGCAGTACTTC.

V usage is TRBV5-6 and J usage is TRBJ1-2; weak D call: TRBD1 (5 bases). Trimming took 3 bases from V and 3 from J, leaving 9 bases between them. The CDR3 has 13 amino acids. Germline CDR1 reads SGHDT; CDR2 reads YYEEEE. CDR3 in DNA: TGTGCCAGCAGCTGGGACGGAGACTATGGCTACACCTTC. Its translation is CASSWDGDYGYTF.

The chain uses TRBV2 and TRBJ2-7, with 8 bases that match TRBD1. The trim removed 6 bases at V and 4 bases at J, leaving 5 bases unmatched. CDR3 size: 13 residues. Germline V gene sequence: CDR1 SNHLY, CDR2 FYNNEI. The CDR3 region is CASSGQGGYEQYF. In DNA form, the CDR3 reads TGTGCCAGCAGCGGACAGGGTGGGTACGAGCAGTACTTC.

The V call is TRBV7-2, the J call TRBJ2-7; no clear D gene. The CDR3 length is 13 residues. With 1 base removed from V and 6 bases from J, the gap between germline ends came to 10 bases. Germline-derived CDR1 and CDR2 are SGHTA and FQGNSA. This CDR3 is CASSLERTGEQYF. The CDR3 DNA reads TGTGCCAGCAGCTTAGAGAGGACGGGCGAGCAGTACTTC.

Concerning this clone: Additional DNA sequences in this sample encode the identical CDR3. The gene calls are TRBV15 and TRBJ1-2; D is ambiguous. V shed 5 bases and J shed 4 bases, with 11 bases lying between them. The length of the CDR3 is 13 residues. Per the germline V gene, CDR1 is LNHNV and CDR2 is YYDKDF (reference sequence). CDR3 sequence (DNA): TGTGCCACCAGCTTACCGAAACTCTATGGCTACACCTTC. As protein: CATSLPKLYGYTF.

The chain employs TRBV7-3 and TRBJ1-1; D perhaps matches TRBD1 (5 bases). The V and J ends lost 7 bases and 3 bases respectively, with 18 bases between them. This CDR3 spans 15 amino acids. CDR1 and CDR2 (germline): SGHTA, FQGTGA. Written as DNA, the CDR3 is TGTGCCAGCACCCGATTGGGGGGAGCGGACACTGAAGCTTTCTTT. This gives the protein CASTRLGGADTEAFF.

The chain employs TRBV9 and TRBJ1-1; TRBD1 might be the D (6 bases). V dropped 4 bases and J dropped 4 bases, with 20 bases sitting between them. Per germline, CDR1 SGDLS and CDR2 YYNGEE. The CDR3 sequence is 16 residues long. The CDR3 protein is CASSPPTGRGVTEAFF. Written as DNA, the CDR3 is TGTGCCAGCAGCCCACCAACAGGGCGTGGTGTCACTGAAGCTTTCTTT.

The rearrangement joins TRBV5-4 to TRBJ1-1; 7 bases map to TRBD1. With 5 bases clipped from V and 3 bases from J, the junction kept 7 bases outside the gene matches. This CDR3 spans 14 amino acids. Germline CDR1 and CDR2: SGHNT and YYREEE (reference sequence). CDR3: CASRRTQGYTEAFF. The CDR3 nucleotides are TGTGCCAGCAGACGGACACAGGGGTACACTGAAGCTTTCTTT.

This clone was seen only once. V and J are TRBV28 and TRBJ1-2; 9 positions match TRBD1. In germline, CDR1 is MDHEN, CDR2 SYDVKM. The CDR3 is made up of 14 amino acids. The V gene end was trimmed by 5 bases and the J gene end by 8 bases; junction bases not matched to a gene: 9. CDR3 amino acids: CASSPGTGTPGYTF. CDR3 coding DNA: TGTGCCAGCAGTCCCGGGACAGGGACCCCCGGCTACACCTTC.